The rows below give T cell receptor beta chains drawn from one sample of a study of cytomegalovirus exposure and HLA in healthy donors. TCRdb's table, derived via immunoSEQ multiplex PCR, lists solely in-frame clones and lacks some. The data show approximately 150,000 clones, around four fifths seen once. Sample: PBMCs. Receptors originate from a woman in her forties in good health and CMV-seronegative. Each CDR3 is given with its conserved first and last residue. A D gene is named only where the DNA matches it firmly. Clone sizes are given selectively: once, few, many, or a class where the clone is expanded.

TRBV19	once	TRBJ2-2	-	CASSELPGELFF	TGTGCCAGTAGTGAACTACCCGGGGAGCTGTTTTTT
TRBV4-2	-	TRBJ2-5	TRBD2	CASSQALAGGKETQYF	TGTGCCAGCAGCCAAGCCCTAGCGGGAGGCAAAGAGACCCAGTACTTC
TRBV7-2	-	TRBJ2-1	-	CASSYRQGLAYNEQFF	TGTGCCAGCAGCTACAGACAGGGACTAGCCTACAATGAGCAGTTCTTC
TRBV7-3	-	TRBJ2-3	-	CASSSGVLSTDTQYF	TGTGCCAGCAGCTCCGGAGTTCTAAGCACAGATACGCAGTATTTT
TRBV28	-	TRBJ2-1	TRBD2	CASSLAGASNEQFF	TGTGCCAGCAGTCTAGCGGGAGCGTCAAATGAGCAGTTCTTC
TRBV7-9	once	TRBJ1-2	TRBD1	CASSLWDRSYGYTF	TGTGCCAGCAGCTTATGGGACAGGAGCTATGGCTACACCTTC
TRBV28	-	TRBJ2-3	TRBD2	CASSYAPPLALGFHF	TGTGCCAGCAGTTATGCCCCCCCACTAGCGCTGGGTTTCCATTTT
TRBV18	-	TRBJ1-6	TRBD1	CASSPLQGHNSPLHF	TGTGCCAGCTCACCATTACAGGGGCATAATTCACCCCTCCACTTT
TRBV28	-	TRBJ1-2	TRBD1	CASSPGDRGYGYTF	TGTGCCAGCAGTCCCGGGGACAGGGGCTATGGCTACACCTTC
TRBV7-2	-	TRBJ2-5	TRBD1	CASSYRGEGTQYF	TGTGCCAGCAGCTACAGGGGCGAGGGGACCCAGTACTTC
TRBV28	once	TRBJ1-2	-	CASSTGNGYTF	TGTGCCAGCAGTACAGGGAACGGCTACACCTTC
TRBV18	-	TRBJ2-1	-	CASSPWSAGNEQFF	TGTGCCAGCTCACCATGGAGTGCAGGGAATGAGCAGTTCTTC
TRBV19	-	TRBJ1-5	-	CASSIDSVGGNQPQHF	TGTGCCAGTAGTATAGATAGCGTCGGTGGCAATCAGCCCCAGCATTTT
TRBV11-2	-	TRBJ1-2	-	CASSATGPANYGYTF	TGTGCCAGCAGCGCCACAGGCCCGGCTAACTATGGCTACACCTTC
TRBV5-4	-	TRBJ1-1	-	CASSHTNSRTEAFF	TGTGCCAGCAGCCATACCAACAGTAGAACTGAAGCTTTCTTT
TRBV18	-	TRBJ2-3	-	CASSPPLGGEWDTQYF	TGTGCCAGCTCACCACCGCTAGGAGGGGAGTGGGATACGCAGTATTTT
TRBV28	-	TRBJ1-2	-	CASSFKEFTHYGYTF	TGTGCCAGCAGTTTCAAGGAGTTCACCCACTATGGCTACACCTTC
TRBV4-2	-	TRBJ1-2	TRBD1	CASSQGGQMYGYTF	TGTGCCAGCAGCCAAGGGGGACAGATGTATGGCTACACCTTC
TRBV5-1	once	TRBJ2-5	TRBD1	CASGKGTVQETQYF	TGCGCCAGCGGGAAGGGGACAGTCCAAGAGACCCAGTACTTC
TRBV21-1	-	TRBJ2-3	-	CASSTRLAGLDTQYF	TGTGCCAGCAGCACAAGACTAGCGGGATTAGATACGCAGTATTTT
TRBV28	few	TRBJ1-2	TRBD1	CASSLYRGRYGYTF	TGTGCCAGCAGTTTATACAGGGGGAGGTATGGCTACACCTTC
TRBV2	-	TRBJ2-7	TRBD2	CASNDLAGVEYEQYF	TGTGCCAGCAATGATCTAGCGGGAGTCGAATACGAGCAGTACTTC
TRBV6-1	once	TRBJ1-5	-	CASSTGTFSNQPQHF	TGTGCCAGCAGTACCGGGACATTCTCGAATCAGCCCCAGCATTTT
TRBV7-9	-	TRBJ1-4	-	CASSSRVGSEKLFF	TGTGCCAGCAGCTCAAGGGTAGGGAGTGAAAAACTGTTTTTT
TRBV11-2	-	TRBJ2-4	TRBD2	CASSIRTSVFKNIQYF	TGTGCCAGCAGCATTCGGACTAGCGTTTTCAAAAACATTCAGTACTTC
TRBV18	-	TRBJ2-7	-	CASSPPIQRNEQYF	TGTGCCAGCTCACCACCGATTCAGCGTAACGAGCAGTACTTC
TRBV7-9	few	TRBJ2-2	TRBD1	CASSTGTGGRTGELFF	TGTGCCAGCAGCACCGGGACAGGGGGGCGGACCGGGGAGCTGTTTTTT
TRBV4-3	-	TRBJ2-3	-	CASSQESGSSTDTQYF	TGCGCCAGCAGCCAAGAAAGCGGGTCTAGCACAGATACGCAGTATTTT
TRBV27	-	TRBJ1-4	-	CASSLIGAGNEKLFF	TGTGCCAGCAGTTTAATTGGGGCAGGTAATGAAAAACTGTTTTTT
TRBV6-5	-	TRBJ2-5	-	CASSPPQGSGETQYF	TGTGCCAGCAGTCCACCACAGGGTTCGGGGGAGACCCAGTACTTC
TRBV27	-	TRBJ2-1	-	CASSSRDIRYNEQFF	TGTGCCAGCAGTTCCCGGGACATCCGCTACAATGAGCAGTTCTTC
TRBV11-3	-	TRBJ2-3	-	CASSSRRGDTQYF	TGTGCCAGCAGCTCCCGGAGAGGAGATACGCAGTATTTT
TRBV7-2	once	TRBJ1-4	-	CASSLGGVNEKLFF	TGTGCCAGCAGCTTAGGAGGCGTTAATGAAAAACTGTTTTTT
TRBV2	-	TRBJ1-3	-	CASSDSLYTIYF	TGTGCCAGCAGTGATAGTCTATACACCATATATTTT
TRBV4-3	-	TRBJ2-5	TRBD2	CASSQRSSGRPSQETQYF	TGCGCCAGCAGCCAAAGGTCTAGCGGGAGGCCTTCCCAAGAGACCCAGTACTTC
TRBV5-1	-	TRBJ2-3	-	CASSLTPSPFTTDTQYF	TGCGCCAGCAGCTTGACTCCCTCCCCTTTTACCACAGATACGCAGTATTTT
TRBV5-6	-	TRBJ2-5	-	CASSVSIQQETQYF	TGTGCCAGCAGCGTGTCAATCCAACAAGAGACCCAGTACTTC
TRBV9	-	TRBJ2-1	-	CASSGVAGNEQFF	TGTGCCAGCAGCGGAGTAGCAGGGAATGAGCAGTTCTTC
TRBV5-4	-	TRBJ2-1	TRBD2	CASSIGASGSYNEQFF	TGTGCCAGCAGCATAGGGGCTAGCGGTTCTTACAATGAGCAGTTCTTC
TRBV6-5	-	TRBJ2-7	-	CASSYVSPDYEQYF	TGTGCCAGCAGTTATGTATCGCCAGATTACGAGCAGTACTTC
TRBV10-3	few	TRBJ2-7	TRBD2	CAIGTSGPYEQYF	TGTGCCATCGGGACTAGCGGCCCCTACGAGCAGTACTTC
TRBV27	-	TRBJ1-6	-	CASMPRNGPLHF	TGTGCCAGCATGCCTAGGAATGGACCCCTCCACTTT
TRBV28	-	TRBJ1-2	-	CASSSAGANYGYTF	TGTGCCAGCAGTTCCGCAGGGGCAAACTATGGCTACACCTTC
TRBV30	-	TRBJ2-1	-	CAWRGSRSSYNEQFF	TGTGCCTGGAGAGGTAGTAGGAGCTCCTACAATGAGCAGTTCTTC
TRBV2	-	TRBJ1-1	TRBD1	CASRKRQGASTEAFF	TGTGCCAGCAGGAAACGACAGGGGGCGAGCACTGAAGCTTTCTTT
TRBV6-1	-	TRBJ2-7	-	CASSGVWAGYEQYF	TGTGCCAGCAGTGGGGTATGGGCAGGCTACGAGCAGTACTTC
TRBV7-9	once	TRBJ2-7	TRBD2	CASSFSGTTLYEQYF	TGTGCCAGCAGCTTTTCCGGGACTACCCTCTACGAGCAGTACTTC
TRBV29-1	-	TRBJ2-1	TRBD2	CSVERASGHNEQFF	TGCAGCGTTGAGCGGGCTAGCGGACACAATGAGCAGTTCTTC
TRBV7-3	-	TRBJ2-7	-	CASSSTHLVEQYF	TGTGCCAGCAGCTCGACCCATCTAGTCGAGCAGTACTTC
TRBV6-5	-	TRBJ2-3	-	CASSYDWSSRSQYF	TGTGCCAGCAGTTACGACTGGAGCAGTCGATCGCAGTATTTT
TRBV6-1	-	TRBJ2-3	TRBD2	CASTDPAGVSDTQYF	TGTGCCAGCACCGACCCAGCGGGAGTGTCAGATACGCAGTATTTT
TRBV6-5	once	TRBJ2-7	-	CASSYRQTSRIYEQYF	TGTGCCAGCAGTTACCGGCAAACTAGTCGGATCTACGAGCAGTACTTC
TRBV5-6	few	TRBJ1-5	-	CASSFGENQPQHF	TGTGCCAGCAGCTTCGGGGAAAATCAGCCCCAGCATTTT
TRBV6-1	-	TRBJ2-2	-	CASSEREWVMVGELFF	TGTGCCAGCAGTGAACGGGAATGGGTAATGGTCGGGGAGCTGTTTTTT
TRBV9	-	TRBJ2-7	TRBD1	CASSVGPGGAYEQYF	TGTGCCAGCAGCGTAGGCCCAGGGGGCGCGTACGAGCAGTACTTC